The source of this T cell receptor beta chain is a study of cytomegalovirus exposure and HLA in healthy donors. PCR primers comprised 60 Vbeta and 13 Jbeta primers. Using immunoSEQ multiplex PCR, the repertoire was profiled, and TCRdb retains in-frame clones only, with some absent. The sample's table shows roughly 190,000 clones. Notes on this clone: Its antigen remains unknown.

These donors, healthy bone marrow donors, were studied. J gave up 6 bases and V 1 base, and 12 bases lay outside the gene matches. The CDR3 has 17 amino acids. Germline CDR1 MGHDK, CDR2 SYGVNS. Findings of the study overall: Presence/absence analyses treated sequencing depth as roughly uniform across donors. CMV serostatus was the sole immune exposure information available.

V gene TRBV25-1 combines with J gene TRBJ1-5; 7 bases line up with TRBD1. The sample was PBMCs. This sequence originates from a man aged 30 to 39 in good health and CMV-seronegative. CDR3 nucleotides: TGTGCCAGCAGTGAATCAAACAACAGGGGCGGCAGTCAGCCCCAGCATTTT. Translation: CASSESNNRGGSQPQHF.